Listed here is a single TCR beta chain. In the original analysis: Amplifying reference gene primers gave estimates of nucleated cell counts. Libraries were prepared by immunoSEQ multiplex PCR; TCRdb keeps only in-frame clonotypes and omits some of them. D and trimming were read from the DNA, whereas the V and J calls and clone size are those reported in that table. The sample has approximately 230,000 clones, 82% seen once. Germline V gene data show CDR1 as MNHEY and CDR2 as SMNVEV (reference sequence). This CDR3 spans 14 amino acids. J lost 7 bases, V lost 6 bases, and 10 bases had no gene match. This record belongs to a study of blood T cell repertoires in COVID-19. Participant reports of clinical history set cohort assignment.

The sequence was collected from a man in his forties or fifties who had recovered from COVID-19. Sequencing was done on a sample of PBMCs or T cells enriched from blood (not recorded which). V usage is TRBV27 and J usage is TRBJ2-7; 9 bases match TRBD1. In nucleotides, the CDR3 is TGTGCCAGCAGAAGGACAGGGGCCGCAGGAGAGCAGTACTTC. Amino acids: CASRRTGAAGEQYF.